This TCR beta chain is drawn from a study of T cells in Graves' hyperthyroidism and ophthalmopathy. The V gene lost 0 bases and the J gene lost 4 bases, with 14 bases spanning the gap. Looked up from germline, CDR1 is SGDLS and CDR2 is YYNGEE. The CDR3 loop spans 16 amino acids. Uncontrolled infection, other autoimmune disease, pregnancy or lactation barred patients from enrollment. This clonotype was seen at least ten times. Amplification of TCR beta CDR3 regions used RNA as the template. When the TCR CDR3 underwent first-round RT-PCR, the HTBI primer set was used. TCRdb recomputed calls from the multiplex PCR reads with MiXCR, one row per CDR3 protein. Found here are 400,000 to 500,000 distinct CDR3 sequences, about an eighth of them singletons; the top ten hold 15% to 20%.

Sequenced input: blood. The gene calls are TRBV9 and TRBJ2-1; D is ambiguous. The clonotype comes from a woman between 18 and 29 years old with Graves' hyperthyroidism. Here the CDR3 DNA reads TGTGCCAGCAGCGTAGAATCCGGGTCCGGATACAATGAGCAGTTCTTC. Translating gives CASSVESGSGYNEQFF.